This TCR beta chain was profiled in a study of CD8+ T cells in alopecia areata. Overall study: Treated patients were dosed with oral tofacitinib, taking 5 to 10 mg twice daily.

General study points: Lesional scalp, notably in alopecia totalis/universalis, had clonality above that of normal scalp. Scalp clonality and expanded CD8+ clones among the top 100 showed significant decreases with tofacitinib.

Germline values: CDR1 SGHDT, CDR2 YYEEEE. V lost 5 bases to trimming and J lost 0 bases, with 17 bases between them. This CDR3 is 16 amino acids long. Sample treatment: oral pan-JAK inhibitor, 5-10 mg twice daily. PBMCs, the starting material, were the source of sorted CD4+ and CD8+ T cells. On this clone: Its matching antigen is unknown.

The sequencing template was cDNA reverse transcribed from extracted RNA. Produced via immunoSEQ multiplex PCR; TCRdb's table is partial and in-frame only. The sample has about 39,000 clones; 50% to 70% are singletons. This TCR was recovered from a human donor with alopecia areata. The specimen comprised CD8+ T cells sorted from blood, sampled at week 4, from a patient treated with tofacitinib. The chain is built from TRBV5-6 and TRBJ1-1, with a possible D match to TRBD1 (5 bases). The CDR3 DNA is TGTGCCAGCAGTTCCACACGGGGACCGATGAACACTGAAGCTTTCTTT. It translates to CASSSTRGPMNTEAFF.